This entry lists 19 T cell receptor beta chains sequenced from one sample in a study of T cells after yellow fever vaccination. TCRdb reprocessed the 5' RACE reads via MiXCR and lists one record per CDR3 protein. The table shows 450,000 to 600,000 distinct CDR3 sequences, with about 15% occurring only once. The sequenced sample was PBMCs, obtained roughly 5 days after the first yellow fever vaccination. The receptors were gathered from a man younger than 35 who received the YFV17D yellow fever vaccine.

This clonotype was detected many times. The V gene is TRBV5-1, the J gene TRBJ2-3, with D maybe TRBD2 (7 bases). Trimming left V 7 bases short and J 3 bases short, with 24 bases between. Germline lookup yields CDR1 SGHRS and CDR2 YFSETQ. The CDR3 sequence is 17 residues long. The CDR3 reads CASGNVEDGGLTDTQYF. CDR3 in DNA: TGCGCCAGCGGGAATGTCGAGGACGGGGGGCTTACAGATACGCAGTATTTT. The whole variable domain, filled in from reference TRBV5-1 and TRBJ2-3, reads KAGVTQTPRYLIKTRGQQVTLSCSPISGHRSVSWYQQTPGQGLQFLFEYFSETQRNKGNFPGRFSGRQFSNSRSEMNVSTLELGDSALYLCASGNVEDGGLTDTQYFGPGTRLTVL.

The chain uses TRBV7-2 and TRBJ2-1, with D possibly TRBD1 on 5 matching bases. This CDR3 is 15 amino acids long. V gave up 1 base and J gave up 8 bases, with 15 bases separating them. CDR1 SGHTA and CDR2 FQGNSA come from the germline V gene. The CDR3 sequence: CASSLEGSESDEQFF. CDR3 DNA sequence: TGTGCCAGCAGCTTAGAGGGGTCGGAGAGCGATGAGCAGTTCTTC. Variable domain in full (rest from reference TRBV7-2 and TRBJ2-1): GAGVSQSPSNKVTEKGKDVELRCDPISGHTALYWYRQSLGQGLEFLIYFQGNSAPDKSGLPSDRFSAERTGGSVSTLTIQRTQQEDSAVYLCASSLEGSESDEQFFGPGTRLTVL.

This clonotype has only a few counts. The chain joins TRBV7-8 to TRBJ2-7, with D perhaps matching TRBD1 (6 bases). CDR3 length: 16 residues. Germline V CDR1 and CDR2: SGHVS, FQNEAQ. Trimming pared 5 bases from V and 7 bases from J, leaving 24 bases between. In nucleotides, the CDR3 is TGTGCCAGCAGCCCACAAGACCGGGACATATACGGGGAGCAGTACTTC. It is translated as CASSPQDRDIYGEQYF.

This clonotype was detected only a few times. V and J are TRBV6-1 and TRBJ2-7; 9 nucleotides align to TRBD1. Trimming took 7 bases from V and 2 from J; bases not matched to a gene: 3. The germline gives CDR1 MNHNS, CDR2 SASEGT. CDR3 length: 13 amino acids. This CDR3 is CASKGQGPYEQYF. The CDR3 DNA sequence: TGTGCCAGCAAGGGACAGGGACCCTACGAGCAGTACTTC.

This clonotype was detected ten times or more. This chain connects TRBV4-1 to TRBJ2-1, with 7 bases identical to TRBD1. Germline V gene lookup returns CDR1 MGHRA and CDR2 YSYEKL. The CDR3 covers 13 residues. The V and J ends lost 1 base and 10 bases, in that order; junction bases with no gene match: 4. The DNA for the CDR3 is TGCGCCAGCAGCCAAGCAGGGGACAGAGAGCAGTTCTTC. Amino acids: CASSQAGDREQFF.

For the CDR3, the DNA is TGTGCCAGCAGCCGAGCAGGGATACATCAGCCCCAGCATTTT. As protein: CASSRAGIHQPQHF. The rearrangement uses TRBV7-2 and TRBJ1-5; the D gene is possibly TRBD1 (5 bases). CDR3 length equals 14 residues. Germline V gene data show CDR1 as SGHTA and CDR2 as FQGNSA. V was clipped by 5 bases and J by 5 bases, with 13 bases between them.

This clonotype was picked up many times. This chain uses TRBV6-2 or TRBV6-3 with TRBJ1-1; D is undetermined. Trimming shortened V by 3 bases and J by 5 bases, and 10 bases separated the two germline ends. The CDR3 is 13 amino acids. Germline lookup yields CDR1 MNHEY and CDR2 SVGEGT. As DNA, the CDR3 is TGTGCCAGCAGTTATGGGCGGACGACTGAAGCTTTCTTT. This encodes CASSYGRTTEAFF.

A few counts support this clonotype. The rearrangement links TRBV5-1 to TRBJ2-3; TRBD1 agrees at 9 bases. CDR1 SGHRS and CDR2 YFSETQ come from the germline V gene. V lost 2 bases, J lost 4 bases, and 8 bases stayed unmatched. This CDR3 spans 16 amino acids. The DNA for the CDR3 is TGCGCCAGCAGCTTAGTGACAGGGGGAGGGCCAGATACGCAGTATTTT. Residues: CASSLVTGGGPDTQYF.

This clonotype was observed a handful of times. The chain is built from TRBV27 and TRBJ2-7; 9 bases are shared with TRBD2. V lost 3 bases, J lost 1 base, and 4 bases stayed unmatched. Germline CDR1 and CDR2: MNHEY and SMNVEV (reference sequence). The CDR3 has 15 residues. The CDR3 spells CASSFRTSASYEQYF. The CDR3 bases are TGTGCCAGCAGTTTCCGGACTAGCGCGTCCTACGAGCAGTACTTC.

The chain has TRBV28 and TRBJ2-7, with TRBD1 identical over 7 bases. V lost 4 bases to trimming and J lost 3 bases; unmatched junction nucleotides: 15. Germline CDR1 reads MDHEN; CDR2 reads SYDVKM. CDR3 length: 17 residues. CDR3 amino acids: CASSSESDLSGGYEQYV. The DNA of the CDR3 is TGTGCCAGCAGTTCCGAATCCGACCTCTCAGGGGGCTACGAGCAGTACGTC.

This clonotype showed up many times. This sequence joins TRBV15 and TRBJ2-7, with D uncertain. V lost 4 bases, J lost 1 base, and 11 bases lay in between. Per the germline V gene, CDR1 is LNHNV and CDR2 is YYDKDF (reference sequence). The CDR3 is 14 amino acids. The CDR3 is CATSKGQASYEQYF. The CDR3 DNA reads TGTGCCACCAGCAAAGGGCAGGCATCCTACGAGCAGTACTTC.

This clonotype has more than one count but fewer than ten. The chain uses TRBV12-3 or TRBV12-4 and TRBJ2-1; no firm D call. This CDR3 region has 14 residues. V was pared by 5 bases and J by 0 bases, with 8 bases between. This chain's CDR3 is CASSRVASYNEQFF. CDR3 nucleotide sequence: TGTGCCAGCAGTAGGGTCGCCTCCTACAATGAGCAGTTCTTC.

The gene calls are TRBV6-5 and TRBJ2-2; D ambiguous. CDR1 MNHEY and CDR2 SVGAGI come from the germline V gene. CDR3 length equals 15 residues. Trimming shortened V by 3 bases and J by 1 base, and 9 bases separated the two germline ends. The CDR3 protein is CASSYGTENTGELFF. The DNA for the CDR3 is TGTGCCAGCAGTTATGGAACGGAGAACACCGGGGAGCTGTTTTTT.

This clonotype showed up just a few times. The CDR3 region is CASSWSSGALEDTQYF. The CDR3 DNA reads TGTGCCAGCAGCTGGTCTAGCGGGGCGCTGGAAGATACGCAGTATTTT. The chain uses TRBV7-2 and TRBJ2-3; 9 positions match TRBD2. The V gene's germline CDR1 is SGHTA and CDR2 FQGNSA. The CDR3 length is 16 residues. V dropped 4 bases and J dropped 5; count of bases not matched to a gene: 10.

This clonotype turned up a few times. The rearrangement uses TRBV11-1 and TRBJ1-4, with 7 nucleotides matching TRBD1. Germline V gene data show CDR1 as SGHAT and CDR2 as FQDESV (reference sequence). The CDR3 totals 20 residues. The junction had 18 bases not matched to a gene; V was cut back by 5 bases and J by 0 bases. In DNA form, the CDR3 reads TGTGCCAGCAGCGCCCAACAGGGGTTCGCGGGACGTGCAACTAATGAAAAACTGTTTTTT. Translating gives CASSAQQGFAGRATNEKLFF.

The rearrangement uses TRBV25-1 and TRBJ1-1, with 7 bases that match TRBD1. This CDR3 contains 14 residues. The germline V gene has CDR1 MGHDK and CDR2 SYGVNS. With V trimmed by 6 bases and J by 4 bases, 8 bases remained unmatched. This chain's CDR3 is CASRLTGVTTEAFF. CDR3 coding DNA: TGTGCCAGCAGACTAACAGGGGTGACCACTGAAGCTTTCTTT.

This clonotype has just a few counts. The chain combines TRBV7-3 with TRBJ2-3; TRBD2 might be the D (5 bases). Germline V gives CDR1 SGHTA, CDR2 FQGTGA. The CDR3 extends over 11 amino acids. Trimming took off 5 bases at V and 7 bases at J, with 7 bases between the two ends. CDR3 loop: CASSVANTQYF. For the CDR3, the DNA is TGTGCCAGCAGCGTAGCGAATACGCAGTATTTT.

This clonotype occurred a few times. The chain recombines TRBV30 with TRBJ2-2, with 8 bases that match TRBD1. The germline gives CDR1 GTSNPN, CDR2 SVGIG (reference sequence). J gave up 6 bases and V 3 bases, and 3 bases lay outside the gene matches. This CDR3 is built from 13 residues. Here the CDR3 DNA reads TGTGCCTGGAGGACAGGGGTGGCCGGGGAGCTGTTTTTT. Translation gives CAWRTGVAGELFF.

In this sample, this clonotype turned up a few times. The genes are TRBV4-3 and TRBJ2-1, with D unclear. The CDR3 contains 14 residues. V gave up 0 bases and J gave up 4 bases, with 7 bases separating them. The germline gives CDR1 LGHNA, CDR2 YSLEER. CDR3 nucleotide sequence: TGCGCCAGCAGCCAAGAATCAGTGTACAATGAGCAGTTCTTC. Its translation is CASSQESVYNEQFF.